This T cell receptor beta chain originates from a study of T cells after yellow fever vaccination. Study results and limitations: A small share of clonotypes appeared in both CD4 and CD8 compartments.

From germline, CDR1 is SGHRS and CDR2 YFSETQ. With 3 bases clipped from V and 0 bases from J, the junction kept 2 bases outside the gene matches. The CDR3 runs 15 residues. This clonotype showed up just a few times. Antigen: not known. They built TCR cDNA with 5'RACE template switching, a step that put in a universal primer site and UMIs. TCRdb called the 5' RACE reads again in MiXCR, with one record for every CDR3 protein. The profile shows under 400,000 distinct CDR3 sequences, about an eighth of them singletons. The clonotype was recovered from a young man who received the YFV17D yellow fever vaccine. The sample here was CD4+ T cells sorted from PBMCs, taken 15 days after the yellow fever booster vaccination. The chain joins TRBV5-1 to TRBJ2-2, with 7 bases identical to TRBD1. The CDR3 DNA follows: TGCGCCAGCAGCTACCAGGGGGCGAACACCGGGGAGCTGTTTTTT. Protein sequence: CASSYQGANTGELFF.